Each of the 7 T cell receptor beta chains below was sequenced from the same sample in a study of T cell responses to AZD1222 COVID-19 vaccine. Sequenced by immunoSEQ multiplex PCR; TCRdb stores in-frame clones only, minus some. The table lists about 120,000 clones, about nine tenths of them singletons. Sequenced here: peripheral blood, sampled on day 0 of AZD1222 vaccination. The source is an adult in good health.

The V call is TRBV18, the J call TRBJ2-7, with TRBD1 matching 8 bases. The CDR3 has 15 residues. Trimming at V came to 6 bases and at J to 1 base, leaving 8 bases not matched to a gene. Germline assignment: CDR1 KGHSH and CDR2 LQKENI. The CDR3 nucleotides are TGTGCCAGCTCTTACCAGGGGGCCCGATCCTACGAGCAGTACTTC. It yields the protein CASSYQGARSYEQYF.

The chain recombines TRBV7-6 with TRBJ2-1; D ambiguous. The CDR3 runs 15 residues. The ends were cut back, 5 bases at V and 0 bases at J, with 11 bases in the middle. Germline V gene data show CDR1 as SGHVS and CDR2 as FNYEAQ. The CDR3 coding sequence is TGTGCCAGCAGCCCTAGAGTTACCTCCTACAATGAGCAGTTCTTC. Translated, it gives CASSPRVTSYNEQFF.

This chain joins TRBV5-1 and TRBJ1-2; 7 nucleotides agree with TRBD1. The CDR3 has 13 residues. CDR1 is SGHRS and CDR2 is YFSETQ in the germline V gene. V lost 3 bases, J lost 8 bases, and 7 bases stayed unmatched. In nucleotides, the CDR3 is TGCGCCAGCAGCTCCGGACAGGAGGAGGGCTACACCTTC. Its translation is CASSSGQEEGYTF.

The chain joins TRBV18 to TRBJ1-1; a weak D match, TRBD1 (6 bases). Trimming left V 3 bases short and J 10 bases short, with 21 bases between. The CDR3 is 15 amino acids. CDR1 KGHSH and CDR2 LQKENI come from the germline V gene. Written as DNA, the CDR3 is TGTGCCAGCTCACCGGAACAGGGAGGTGGTCGGGGAGCTTTCTTT. Its protein product is CASSPEQGGGRGAFF.

This sequence joins TRBV28 and TRBJ1-2, with D tentatively TRBD1 (6 bases). This CDR3 has 13 residues. Per germline, CDR1 MDHEN and CDR2 SYDVKM. Trimming left V 6 bases short and J 2 bases short, with 10 bases between. This chain's CDR3 is CASSPQGNYGYTF. CDR3 coding DNA: TGTGCCAGCAGCCCCCAGGGGAACTATGGCTACACCTTC.

This chain links TRBV6-2 or TRBV6-3 with TRBJ1-1; the D gene is possibly TRBD1 (5 bases). With 2 bases removed from V and 5 bases from J, the gap between germline ends came to 12 bases. CDR3 length: 14 residues. Germline assignment: CDR1 MNHEY and CDR2 SVGEGT. CDR3 coding DNA: TGTGCCAGCAGTTACGTGGGGGATTGGACTGAAGCTTTCTTT. Protein: CASSYVGDWTEAFF.

The chain combines TRBV19 with TRBJ1-1; maybe TRBD1 (5 bases). Germline loops: CDR1 LNHDA, CDR2 SQIVND (reference sequence). Trimming removed 1 base from V and 3 bases from J, with 12 bases in between. The CDR3 totals 15 residues. CDR3 in DNA: TGTGCCAGTAGTATAGGAAGGGGCTTCGACACTGAAGCTTTCTTT. Translation gives CASSIGRGFDTEAFF.